A single T cell receptor (beta chain) is shown here with its context. Its antigen remains unidentified. Each TCR beta cDNA library carried unique molecular identifiers. Via MiXCR, TCRdb re-called the PCR reads, giving one row per CDR3 protein. The repertoire holds some 690,000 distinct CDR3 sequences, just under 30% seen once, with around 0.6% in the top ten. The record originates from a study of post-analysis software for immune sequencing data. The CDR3 covers 18 residues. Points from the study as a whole: Patients used a few TRBV segments, including TRBV5-6, TRBV5-1 and TRBV20-1, more often than controls. When compared against controls, multiple sclerosis patients showed significantly lower normalized Chao1 diversity.

V usage is TRBV21-1 and J usage is TRBJ2-3; TRBD2 is taken as the D call from the table, unchecked against the DNA. TRBV21-1 is described as a pseudogene. Sequences were obtained from blood. The source is a girl between 5 and 17 years old with multiple sclerosis. DNA of the CDR3: TGTGCCAGCAGCAAAGAAAATGGGCGGGAGACGAGCACAGATACGCAGTATTTT. It yields the protein CASSKENGRETSTDTQYF.